The clone carrying this T cell receptor beta chain was recorded at least ten times. No antigen is known for it. Amplification of TCR beta CDR3 regions was performed using RNA transcripts as template. The HTBI primer set drove a first-round RT-PCR of the TCR CDR3. A single record per CDR3 protein comes from TCRdb applying MiXCR to the multiplex PCR reads. Of under 350,000 distinct CDR3 sequences in the sample, 15% to 20% were seen once. This sample is part of a study of T cells in Graves' hyperthyroidism and ophthalmopathy. Findings of the study overall: Blood also carried most thyroid clonotypes expanded above 0.001.

Each patient was aged 18 to 65 and had newly diagnosed hyperthyroidism of under 2 months' duration. Patients having uncontrolled infection, another autoimmune disease, pregnancy or lactation were not included. The sequenced material came from blood. This sequence was found in a woman aged 45 to 65 with Graves' hyperthyroidism.

The CDR3 is CATSSRTGEVGEAFF. CDR3 in DNA: TGTGCCACCAGCTCTCGGACAGGGGAAGTGGGTGAAGCTTTCTTT. V gene TRBV15 combines with J gene TRBJ1-1, with 9 bases identical to TRBD1. The CDR3 consists of 15 residues. The V gene's germline CDR1 is LNHNV and CDR2 YYDKDF (reference sequence). The V gene end was trimmed by 5 bases and the J gene end by 7 bases; junction bases not matched to a gene: 11.